This entry concerns a single T cell receptor (beta chain). As yet, its antigen is unknown. The record originates from a study of PD-1 blockade in classical Hodgkin lymphoma. Study-wide results and limits: Underlying causes for the observed repertoire differences were not defined, possibly disease activity or prior therapy. It was reported that newly diagnosed patients had less baseline TCR diversity than healthy donors.

The V gene lost 0 bases and the J gene lost 2 bases, with 10 bases spanning the gap. The CDR3 is 15 amino acids. Germline CDR1 reads SGHAT; CDR2 reads FQNNGV. With no exception, relapse followed autologous stem cell transplantation in all patients, and brentuximab vedotin exposure varied. Using magnetic negative selection, the CD4+ T cells were separated out of thawed PBMCs. Best response was recorded as complete response, partial response or progressive disease. Generated by immunoSEQ multiplex PCR, the TCRdb table keeps only in-frame clones and is missing some. The profile covers 25,000 to 35,000 clones, with over 75% appearing a single time and 2.4% taken by the ten largest.

The chain combines TRBV11-2 with TRBJ2-5; possible D gene TRBD2, 5 bases. The receptor was isolated from a human donor with classical Hodgkin lymphoma. This material consisted of CD4+ T cells from blood, taken at baseline. The CDR3 nucleotides read TGTGCCAGCAGCTTAGATCGGGGTGTACAAGAGACCCAGTACTTC. Its protein product is CASSLDRGVQETQYF.